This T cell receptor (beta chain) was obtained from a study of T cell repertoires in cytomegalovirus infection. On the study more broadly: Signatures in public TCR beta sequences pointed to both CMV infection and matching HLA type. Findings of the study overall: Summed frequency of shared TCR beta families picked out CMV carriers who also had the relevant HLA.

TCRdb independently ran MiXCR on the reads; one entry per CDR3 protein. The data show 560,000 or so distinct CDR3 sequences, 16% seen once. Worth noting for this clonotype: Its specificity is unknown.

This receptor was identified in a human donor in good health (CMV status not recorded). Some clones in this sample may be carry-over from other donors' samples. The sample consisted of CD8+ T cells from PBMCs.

The CDR3: CAISESGDSYGYTF. DNA of the CDR3: TGTGCCATCAGTGAGTCTGGGGACAGCTATGGCTACACCTTC. V usage is TRBV10-3 and J usage is TRBJ1-2; 7 bases agree with TRBD1. Germline values: CDR1 ENHRY, CDR2 SYGVKD. The CDR3 sequence is 14 residues long. V trimming: 0 bases; J trimming: 4 bases; junction bases outside the gene matches: 2.